This TCR beta chain is drawn from a study of metastatic and nonmetastatic thyroid tumors. The wider study: Malignant and benign thyroid patients had repertoires compared in peripheral blood and tumor or nodule tissue.

As handled by the study authors: Clinicopathological groups of papillary thyroid cancer showed CDR3 differences that were used to build a distant-metastasis classifier. TCRdb re-called clones from the PCR reads using MiXCR. TCRdb assigned the V and J calls; the authors' analysis was not used. The table records tens of thousands of clones, around 4% of them present only once. This clone turned up a few times. The CDR3 has 14 residues. The V gene lost 6 bases and the J gene lost 0 bases, with 6 bases spanning the gap. CDR1 is MGHDK and CDR2 is SYGVNS in the germline V gene. Each patient went into thyroid surgery without having received any treatment.

Sequences were obtained from blood. The source is a female donor with papillary thyroid cancer or a benign thyroid nodule (not recorded which). Some clones in this sample may be carry-over from other donors' samples. This chain joins TRBV25-1 and TRBJ2-6, with D perhaps TRBD2 (5 bases). The CDR3 region is CASSGDSGANVLTF. The CDR3 nucleotides read TGTGCCAGCAGCGGGGACTCTGGGGCCAACGTCCTGACTTTC.